This T cell receptor (beta chain) originates from a study of cytotoxic CD8 clonotypes in ibrutinib-treated CLL (TCRdb year 2021). Regarding the study in general: The cohort included roughly 15 treatment-naive and about a dozen relapsed/refractory patients; 17 were IGHV unmutated. Cryopreserved peripheral blood mononuclear cells were collected before treatment, at response, and at either disease progression or sustained remission. Response samples were taken after a median of 12 months on treatment, ranging from roughly 6 to 36 months. Of the approximately 87 people in the trial, 26 had longitudinal samples available. Patients were still on ibrutinib when every remission and progressive disease sample was collected. An average of around 250,000 productive templates and some 100,000 productive rearrangements was obtained per sample. Partial responses were observed in about 24 patients and complete responses in 2; after a median follow-up of around 68 months, remission was maintained in 15 or so patients and progression was observed in approximately 12.

Each clonotype received, on average, approximately 9.9x coverage in deep resolution sequencing performed on a MiSeq, where the target depth lay between 1 in 1 million and 1 in 200,000 T cells. The immunoSEQ hsTCRB Kit was used to generate the TCR beta libraries. As for the original processing: The data were analyzed with ImmunoSEQ Analyzer and ImmunoSEQ Data Assistant, and V, D and J gene assignments followed IMGT definitions. Clonality was computed as one minus normalized Shannon entropy of productive rearrangement frequencies, ranging from 0 to 1. Only overrepresented clonotypes making up at least 0.05% of each patient's repertoire were included in the public clonotype analysis. Thirteen age-matched healthy donor repertoires from immuneACCESS were used as controls for clonality. Not all clones reach the TCRdb copy of this immuneACCESS table, which keeps in-frame sequences only. Checked studies attribute under half of the gap to unresolved V genes and leave the rest unexplained. V and J calls and clone size are those listed in that table; D and trimming were worked out from the DNA. For this sample there are some 170,000 clones; roughly 88% appear just once. The ten largest clones take up about 3% of the sample.

The full study reports these points: At baseline, clonality was higher than in age-matched healthy donors and showed a strong correlation with circulating CD8+ T-cell counts. Public clonotypes were rare and either shrank or stayed stable during treatment, and the rise in clonality at ibrutinib response reflected expansion of private clonotypes. Sustained-remission and progressing patients did not have matched sampling times, and lymph node repertoires were not examined. At ibrutinib response clonality went up, during sustained remission it held steady, and at progression it dropped back toward baseline.

This clone was picked up many times. What this receptor recognizes is not known. No much larger clone is present one base from it, and per-base qualities are unavailable. Its CDR3 holds 12 amino acids, cysteine through phenylalanine. Only the CDR3 DNA is retained, 36 bases long and in frame from the first base. The germline V gene (reference sequence) provides CDR1 SGHNT and CDR2 YYREEE. The junction carries 8 bases between V and J, which are trimmed by 0 bases and 10 bases respectively. According to the study, the label for this sample's time point signals: progressive disease on ibrutinib. Roughly 2.2 micrograms of genomic DNA were extracted from cryopreserved PBMCs for TCR beta library preparation. Longitudinal blood samples from CLL patients receiving ibrutinib monotherapy were subjected to high-throughput TCR beta sequencing. The patients took part in an open-label, single-center phase 2 trial of ibrutinib monotherapy.

The input for sequencing was PBMCs, taken at disease progression, from a patient treated with ibrutinib. The clonotype was recovered from a human donor with chronic lymphocytic leukemia. The chain couples TRBV5-4 to TRBJ2-1; the D gene cannot be named for sure. The DNA sequence is given as TGTGCCAGCAGCTTGGATCCCTCGGAGCAGTTCTTC. Translated, it reads CASSLDPSEQFF.